The sequence of this T cell receptor (beta chain) was determined in a study of early T cells in non-severe SARS-CoV-2 infection. Study-level background: Sequenced bulk RNA came from whole blood that was unsorted, and chains were unpaired.

Findings and limits, study-wide: A preference for anti-spike CD8 responses marked VDJdb matching, which missed private and CD4 specificities.

Comment on this clonotype: What it recognizes is unknown.

Germline assignment: CDR1 DFQATT and CDR2 SNEGSKA (reference sequence). There are 15 residues in the CDR3. V gave up 2 bases and J gave up 0 bases, with 11 bases separating them. Unique molecular identifiers tagged individual cDNA molecules. TCRdb re-derived calls from the 5' RACE reads in MiXCR, one entry per CDR3 protein. The sample includes tens of thousands of distinct CDR3 sequences, approximately 5.1% of them seen just once. Specimen: whole blood. The source of this sequence is an adult who was a healthcare worker with PCR-confirmed SARS-CoV-2 infection or an uninfected control (not recorded which). The chain links TRBV20-1 to TRBJ1-5, with D perhaps matching TRBD1 (5 bases). The CDR3 region is CSARSRGLSNQPQHF. The CDR3 DNA reads as TGCAGTGCTAGATCGAGGGGTCTTAGCAATCAGCCCCAGCATTTT.